This T cell receptor (beta chain) is from a study of T cell responses to AZD1222 COVID-19 vaccine. Across the whole study: Pooled in the analysis were second doses at about 4 or about 12 weeks.

CDR1 is MNHNS, CDR2 SASEGT, per germline. Between the trimmed V and J ends, which lost 1 base and 7 bases, there was a span of 11 bases. The CDR3 sequence is 14 residues long. Study-level results: The study found vaccine-associated CD4 TCRs spanning spike, dominant at 160-218 and 743-854.

Profiled with immunoSEQ multiplex PCR; TCRdb holds only in-frame clones, not every one. The sample holds 100,000 or so clones, about 87% seen once. This clone has a single count. Its target is unknown. The clonotype was recovered from an adult in good health. Sequenced material: peripheral blood, taken on day 0 of AZD1222 vaccination. The chain employs TRBV6-1 and TRBJ1-5; D is perhaps TRBD1 (5 bases). The CDR3 DNA is TGTGCCAGCAGTGAAGTAAGGGGTTGGCAGCCCCAGCATTTT. Its protein is CASSEVRGWQPQHF.